The clone carrying this T cell receptor beta chain was seen ten or more times. Antigen unknown. This entry comes from a study of T cells in Graves' hyperthyroidism and ophthalmopathy. About the study: The authors collected peripheral blood at initial diagnosis, before any treatment.

V was pared by 10 bases and J by 4 bases, with 5 bases of the junction left unmatched. Germline loops: CDR1 LNHDA, CDR2 SQIVND (reference sequence). The CDR3 spans 13 residues. Using RNA transcripts as the source, TCR beta CDR3 regions were amplified. First-round RT-PCR targeting the TCR CDR3 was performed with the HTBI primer set. TCRdb recomputed calls from the multiplex PCR reads with MiXCR, one row per CDR3 protein. This sample has roughly 180,000 distinct CDR3 sequences, with less than 10% found just once. Findings and caveats of the study: Ophthalmopathy and stable hyperthyroidism were separated by a 13 V-J model.

Researchers barred patients who had uncontrolled infection, other autoimmune disease, pregnancy or lactation. The sample, blood from the first hyperthyroidism diagnosis, precedes any ophthalmopathy symptoms. The TCR comes from a woman between 18 and 29 years old with Graves' hyperthyroidism that later progressed to Graves' ophthalmopathy. The sample taken for sequencing was blood. J is TRBJ2-2 and V is TRBV19, with 8 bases identical to TRBD1. Here the CDR3 reads CATFDRGTGELFF. The CDR3 DNA follows: TGTGCCACCTTCGACAGGGGCACCGGGGAGCTGTTTTTT.